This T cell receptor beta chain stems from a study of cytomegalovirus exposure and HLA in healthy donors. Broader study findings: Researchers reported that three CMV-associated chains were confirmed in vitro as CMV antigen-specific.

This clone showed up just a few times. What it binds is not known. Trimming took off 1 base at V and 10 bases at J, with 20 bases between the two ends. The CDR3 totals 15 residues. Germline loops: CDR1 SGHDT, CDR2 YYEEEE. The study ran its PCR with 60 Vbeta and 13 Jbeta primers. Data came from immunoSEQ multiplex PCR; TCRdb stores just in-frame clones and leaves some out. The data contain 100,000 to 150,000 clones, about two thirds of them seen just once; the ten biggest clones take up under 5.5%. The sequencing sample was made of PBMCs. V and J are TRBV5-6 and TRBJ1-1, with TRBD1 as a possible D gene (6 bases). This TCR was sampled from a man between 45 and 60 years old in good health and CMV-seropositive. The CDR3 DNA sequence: TGTGCCAGCAGCTTGATCACAGGGCAGCCACTGGGAGCTTTCTTT. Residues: CASSLITGQPLGAFF.